These T cell receptor beta chains were read from a single sample in a study of blood T cell repertoires in COVID-19. TCRdb's copy holds only in-frame clones and misses some; the assay was immunoSEQ multiplex PCR. Here the sample spans approximately 250,000 clones, about 88% being singletons. Sequences were obtained from PBMCs or T cells enriched from blood (not recorded which). The receptors derive from a man under 40 with acute COVID-19. CDR3s include the opening cysteine and the closing phenylalanine or tryptophan. The D gene is left open where the match is weak.

j_call: TRBJ1-6; d_call: .; v_call: TRBV19; cdr3_aa: CASSGGSLSDSPLHF; cdr3_nt: TGTGCCAGTAGTGGGGGCAGTTTATCGGATTCACCCCTCCACTTT
j_call: TRBJ1-1; d_call: .; v_call: TRBV2; cdr3_aa: CASSETKNTEAFF; cdr3_nt: TGTGCCAGCAGTGAAACTAAGAACACTGAAGCTTTCTTT
j_call: TRBJ1-2; d_call: TRBD1; v_call: TRBV24-1; cdr3_aa: CATSEGGQGGNYGYTF; cdr3_nt: TGTGCCACCAGTGAGGGGGGACAGGGGGGTAACTATGGCTACACCTTC
j_call: TRBJ1-1; d_call: .; v_call: TRBV19; cdr3_aa: CASRRDLRENTEAFF; cdr3_nt: TGTGCCAGTAGACGCGACTTGAGAGAGAACACTGAAGCTTTCTTT
j_call: TRBJ2-2; d_call: TRBD2; v_call: TRBV5-1; cdr3_aa: CASSPTSGANTGELFF; cdr3_nt: TGCGCCAGCAGCCCGACTAGCGGGGCGAACACCGGGGAGCTGTTTTTT
j_call: TRBJ1-6; d_call: TRBD1; v_call: TRBV3-1/TRBV3-2; cdr3_aa: CASSQDLGQGISPLHF; cdr3_nt: TGTGCCAGCAGCCAAGATCTGGGACAGGGGATATCACCCCTCCACTTT
j_call: TRBJ2-5; d_call: TRBD1; v_call: TRBV6-5; cdr3_aa: CASYRDRWGETQYF; cdr3_nt: TGTGCCAGCTACCGGGACAGGTGGGGAGAGACCCAGTACTTC
j_call: TRBJ2-2; d_call: TRBD2; v_call: TRBV7-2; cdr3_aa: CASSSLAVNTGELFF; cdr3_nt: TGTGCCAGCAGCTCACTAGCGGTGAACACCGGGGAGCTGTTTTTT
j_call: TRBJ1-2; d_call: TRBD1; v_call: TRBV19; cdr3_aa: CASSFLGDRVGGYTF; cdr3_nt: TGTGCCAGTAGTTTCCTGGGGGACAGGGTTGGAGGCTACACCTTC
j_call: TRBJ1-1; d_call: .; v_call: TRBV9; cdr3_aa: CASSSVRAFF; cdr3_nt: TGTGCCAGCAGTTCCGTGAGGGCTTTCTTT
j_call: TRBJ1-1; d_call: .; v_call: TRBV30; cdr3_aa: CAWSVMRGAFF; cdr3_nt: TGTGCCTGGAGTGTAATGAGGGGGGCTTTCTTT
j_call: TRBJ1-1; d_call: .; v_call: TRBV2; cdr3_aa: CASSDGGGRTEAFF; cdr3_nt: TGTGCCAGCAGTGATGGGGGCGGTCGGACTGAAGCTTTCTTT
j_call: TRBJ2-5; d_call: .; v_call: TRBV6-5; cdr3_aa: CASSPTERETQYF; cdr3_nt: TGTGCCAGCAGCCCAACGGAGCGAGAGACCCAGTACTTC
j_call: TRBJ2-2; d_call: TRBD1; v_call: TRBV24-1; cdr3_aa: CATSDSGTVSGELFF; cdr3_nt: TGTGCCACCAGTGATTCCGGGACAGTTTCCGGGGAGCTGTTTTTT
j_call: TRBJ1-1; d_call: TRBD1; v_call: TRBV19; cdr3_aa: CASSQGQNTEAFF; cdr3_nt: TGTGCCAGTTCACAGGGGCAGAACACTGAAGCTTTCTTT
j_call: TRBJ1-2; d_call: TRBD1; v_call: TRBV4-1; cdr3_aa: CASSQDGQGALGYTF; cdr3_nt: TGCGCCAGCAGCCAAGATGGGCAGGGGGCGTTGGGCTACACCTTC
j_call: TRBJ1-5; d_call: TRBD1; v_call: TRBV6-5; cdr3_aa: CASSPAGTGLQPQHF; cdr3_nt: TGTGCCAGCAGTCCCGCCGGGACAGGGCTTCAGCCCCAGCATTTT